The rows below give T cell receptor beta chains drawn from one sample of a study of T cell repertoires in cytomegalovirus infection. TCRdb fed the reads into MiXCR, producing one record per CDR3 protein. Here the sample spans 250,000 or so distinct CDR3 sequences, more than 15% being singletons. The sequenced material came from CD8+ T cells from PBMCs. These TCRs come from a human donor in good health (CMV status not recorded). Some clones in this sample may be carry-over from other donors' samples. CDR3s include the opening cysteine and the closing phenylalanine or tryptophan. A D gene is named only where the DNA matches it firmly. A clone size is listed for some rows: how often the clone was seen (once, few, many), or a class if it is expanded.

abundance | d_gene | j_gene | len | v_gene | CDR3nt | CDR3aa
many | NA | TRBJ1-3 | 15 | TRBV6-6 | TGTGCCAGCAGTTACCATGAGGGGGAGGGAAACACCATATATTTT | CASSYHEGEGNTIYF
NA | NA | TRBJ2-1 | 13 | TRBV5-1 | TGCGCCAGCAGCTTGGTCCTTGGACAACAGCAGTTCTTC | CASSLVLGQQQFF
NA | TRBD1 | TRBJ2-6 | 16 | TRBV5-6 | TGTGCCAGCAGCGCAGACAGGGCAGCCGGGGCCAACGTCCTGACTTTC | CASSADRAAGANVLTF
NA | NA | TRBJ2-1 | 11 | TRBV5-1 | TGCGCCAGCAGCCGCGTGGATGAGCAGTTCTTC | CASSRVDEQFF
NA | NA | TRBJ2-2 | 14 | TRBV6-4 | TGTGCCAGCAGTGACTCAGAGGAGGCCGGGGAGCTGTTTTTT | CASSDSEEAGELFF
NA | TRBD2 | TRBJ2-7 | 15 | TRBV2 | TGTGCCAGCAGTGAGGGGACTAGCGGCGGCGACGAGCAGTACTTC | CASSEGTSGGDEQYF
NA | NA | TRBJ1-4 | 14 | TRBV7-4 | TGTGCCAGCAGCTTTTGGACAACGAGGGAAAAACTGTTTTTT | CASSFWTTREKLFF
NA | NA | TRBJ2-1 | 11 | TRBV12-3/TRBV12-4 | TGTGCCAGCAGCCCCGCGGGGTCGGAGTTCTTC | CASSPAGSEFF
many | NA | TRBJ2-1 | 17 | TRBV7-2 | TGTGCCAGCAGCCACCTAGGGTCCCCGTTGGGATACAATGAGCAGTTCTTC | CASSHLGSPLGYNEQFF
NA | NA | TRBJ1-2 | 16 | TRBV4-1 | TGCGCCAGCAGCCAAGATTCGAGCACGACCAACTATGGCTACACCTTC | CASSQDSSTTNYGYTF
few | NA | TRBJ2-2 | 15 | TRBV6-6 | TGTGCCAGCAGTCCCGACACTCCCAACACCGGGGAGCTGTTTTTT | CASSPDTPNTGELFF
many | NA | TRBJ1-5 | 16 | TRBV7-2 | TGTGCCAGCAGCTTGGATGCGGGACGGAACAATCAGCCCCAGCATTTT | CASSLDAGRNNQPQHF
many | NA | TRBJ1-4 | 11 | TRBV12-3/TRBV12-4 | TGTGCCAGCAGTCCTAATGAAAAACTGTTTTTT | CASSPNEKLFF
many | TRBD1 | TRBJ1-3 | 19 | TRBV11-2 | TGTGCCAGCAGCTCGCGACTACCAACAGGGGACGGCTCTGGAAACACCATATATTTT | CASSSRLPTGDGSGNTIYF
NA | NA | TRBJ2-2 | 11 | TRBV2 | TGTGCCAGTGACAGCACCGGGGAGCTGTTTTTT | CASDSTGELFF
many | TRBD1 | TRBJ1-4 | 15 | TRBV7-2 | TGTGCCAGCAGGACCCAGGGGGCGGTTAATGAAAAACTGTTTTTT | CASRTQGAVNEKLFF
NA | TRBD2 | TRBJ2-1 | 15 | TRBV19 | TGTGCCAGTAGTCGAATTAGCGGGGGAGACAATGAGCAGTTCTTC | CASSRISGGDNEQFF
few | TRBD2 | TRBJ2-1 | 16 | TRBV14 | TGTGCCAGCAGCCATCATAGCGGGGGGCGACATAATGAGCAGTTCTTC | CASSHHSGGRHNEQFF
NA | TRBD2 | TRBJ2-5 | 16 | TRBV7-9 | TGTGCCAGCAGCTTCCGACTAGCGGGAGACCAAGAGACCCAGTACTTC | CASSFRLAGDQETQYF
NA | NA | TRBJ2-1 | 12 | TRBV12-3/TRBV12-4 | TGTGCCAGCAGTTTCGGGGGCCATGAGCAGTTCTTC | CASSFGGHEQFF
many | NA | TRBJ2-7 | 13 | TRBV7-8 | TGTGCCAGCAGCTTAGGGGCAGGGGAAGAGCAGTACTTC | CASSLGAGEEQYF
few | TRBD1 | TRBJ2-3 | 15 | TRBV20-1 | TGCAGTGCTAGACCACAGGGGCTCAGCACAGATACGCAGTATTTT | CSARPQGLSTDTQYF
few | TRBD1 | TRBJ1-2 | 15 | TRBV15 | TGTGCCACCAGCAGAGTCGACAGGGCGGGCGATGGCTACACCTTC | CATSRVDRAGDGYTF
many | NA | TRBJ2-3 | 18 | TRBV28 | TGTGCCAGCAGTACATTGACGATTACAGGGAGCAGCACAGATACGCAGTATTTT | CASSTLTITGSSTDTQYF
many | NA | TRBJ1-4 | 17 | TRBV6-5 | TGTGCCAGCAGCACTCTAGTGGGATACAGCACTAATGAAAAACTGTTTTTT | CASSTLVGYSTNEKLFF
NA | NA | TRBJ2-1 | 17 | TRBV14 | TGTGCCAGCAGCCAAGATTCTGGGGCCGCGTTCTGGAATGAGCAGTTCTTC | CASSQDSGAAFWNEQFF
NA | TRBD2 | TRBJ2-7 | 18 | TRBV7-9 | TGTGCCAGCAGCTTAGGACTAGCGGGTTTCCCGGGCTCCTACGAGCAGTACTTC | CASSLGLAGFPGSYEQYF
NA | NA | TRBJ2-1 | 14 | TRBV12-3/TRBV12-4 | TGTGCCAGCAGTTTTACAGTCGAACACAATGAGCAGTTCTTC | CASSFTVEHNEQFF
few | NA | TRBJ2-3 | 14 | TRBV7-8 | TGTGCCAGCAGCTTAGTCCTAGCTGGGGATACGCAGTATTTT | CASSLVLAGDTQYF
NA | NA | TRBJ1-1 | 15 | TRBV4-2 | TGTGCCAGCAGCCAAGAGGAACAGGGAGGTACTGAAGCTTTCTTT | CASSQEEQGGTEAFF
many | NA | TRBJ1-1 | 13 | TRBV4-3 | TGCGCCAGCAGCCAAGGATTTAACACTGAAGCTTTCTTT | CASSQGFNTEAFF
few | NA | TRBJ2-7 | 14 | TRBV6-5 | TGTGCCAGCAGTTATGGGGACGCTACCTACGAGCAGTACTTC | CASSYGDATYEQYF
many | TRBD1 | TRBJ1-5 | 15 | TRBV6-2/TRBV6-3 | TGTGCCAGCAATGCGGACAGGCCCTACAATCAGCCCCAGCATTTT | CASNADRPYNQPQHF
few | NA | TRBJ2-6 | 16 | TRBV27 | TGTGCCAGCAGCCCGACAGGACCCTCTGGGGCCAACGTCCTGACTTTC | CASSPTGPSGANVLTF
NA | NA | TRBJ2-1 | 13 | TRBV29-1 | TGCAGCGTTGAAGGACAAAGCGTCCATGAGCAGTTCTTC | CSVEGQSVHEQFF
many | NA | TRBJ1-1 | 13 | TRBV27 | TGTGCCAGCAGTTTATGGGGGGACGCTGAAGCTTTCTTT | CASSLWGDAEAFF
NA | TRBD2 | TRBJ2-4 | 21 | TRBV6-2/TRBV6-3 | TGTGCCAGCAGTCCGCCCGGGACTACTCTGGCAAGGGAAGTAGCCAAAAACATTCAGTACTTC | CASSPPGTTLAREVAKNIQYF
few | NA | TRBJ1-5 | 14 | TRBV6-6 | TGTGCCAGCAGTTGGGGGGGGCGAAATCAGCCCCAGCATTTT | CASSWGGRNQPQHF
NA | TRBD1 | TRBJ2-7 | 14 | TRBV3-1 | TGTGCCAGCAGCCAATCGGACAGGGGATACGAGCAGTACTTC | CASSQSDRGYEQYF
NA | TRBD2 | TRBJ2-3 | 16 | TRBV15 | TGTGCCACCAGCAGAGAACGACGGGGGGGAACAGATACGCAGTATTTT | CATSRERRGGTDTQYF
NA | NA | TRBJ1-6 | 16 | TRBV11-2 | TGTGCCAGCAGCTTAGGGAGGGCGGGTGCTCACTCACCCCTCCACTTT | CASSLGRAGAHSPLHF
many | NA | TRBJ2-1 | 13 | TRBV12-3/TRBV12-4 | TGTGCCAGCAGCCCTCCCTCCTACAATGAGCAGTTCTTC | CASSPPSYNEQFF
many | NA | TRBJ2-3 | 15 | TRBV7-6 | TGTGCCAGCAGCTTAGATCGCGGGGACACAGATACGCAGTATTTT | CASSLDRGDTDTQYF
NA | NA | TRBJ2-3 | 16 | TRBV25-1 | TGTGCCAGCAGTGAATACTCGGGGACGGGCACAGATACGCAGTATTTT | CASSEYSGTGTDTQYF
few | TRBD2 | TRBJ2-2 | 13 | TRBV29-1 | TGCAGCGTTGACGAGGGAGGGACCGGGGAGCTGTTTTTT | CSVDEGGTGELFF
many | TRBD1 | TRBJ1-1 | 19 | TRBV7-8 | TGTGCCAGCAGCTTAGTCCCCGACCCCGGGACAGGGGGCGGCACTGAAGCTTTCTTT | CASSLVPDPGTGGGTEAFF
many | NA | TRBJ2-3 | 13 | TRBV28 | TGTGCCAGCCGAGGGGGGGCTGGAGATACGCAGTATTTT | CASRGGAGDTQYF
NA | NA | TRBJ2-1 | 16 | TRBV5-5 | TGTGCCAGCAGCTTGGTCGGGGTGGGGGTTGGAGATGAGCAGTTCTTC | CASSLVGVGVGDEQFF
NA | TRBD1 | TRBJ2-5 | 14 | TRBV5-1 | TGCGCCAGCAGCCCGGACAGGGACCAAGAGACCCAGTACTTC | CASSPDRDQETQYF
many | NA | TRBJ1-2 | 15 | TRBV7-6 | TGTGCCAGCAGCTCTACACCCGGGGGAGGGTATGGCTACACCTTC | CASSSTPGGGYGYTF
many | NA | TRBJ2-2 | 15 | TRBV6-1 | TGTGCCAGCAGGGAGGTATACCGAGGCACCGGGGAGCTGTTTTTT | CASREVYRGTGELFF
NA | TRBD2 | TRBJ2-7 | 13 | TRBV29-1 | TGCAGCGTTGTTTTCGGGGGGGCATACGAGCAGTACTTC | CSVVFGGAYEQYF
many | TRBD1 | TRBJ2-1 | 24 | TRBV6-6 | TGTGCCAGCAGTTACAGCTATTCCTTTGTGGAAGACAGGGGCCGCCCGTTAGGGAACAATGAGCAGTTCTTC | CASSYSYSFVEDRGRPLGNNEQFF
few | NA | TRBJ2-7 | 13 | TRBV7-9 | TGTGCCAGCAGCCCGAACTTTGACACCCTAGAGTACTTC | CASSPNFDTLEYF
many | NA | TRBJ1-4 | 14 | TRBV7-2 | TGTGCCAGCGCTTGGGGGGGCGCGGATGAAAAACTGTTTTTT | CASAWGGADEKLFF
NA | TRBD1 | TRBJ2-5 | 20 | TRBV4-1 | TGCGCCAGCAGCCAAGAAGGGGGGACAGGGGCTCCTGGACCGCTAGAGACCCAGTACTTC | CASSQEGGTGAPGPLETQYF
NA | TRBD2 | TRBJ2-3 | 17 | TRBV29-1 | TGCAGCGTTGAAGATCTACTAGCGGGGGGACCCACAGATACGCAGTATTTT | CSVEDLLAGGPTDTQYF
many | TRBD1 | TRBJ1-2 | 17 | TRBV6-5 | TGTGCCAGCAGTTACTCGATAGCTTTGCAGGGGGCTGGGGGCTACACCTTC | CASSYSIALQGAGGYTF
NA | NA | TRBJ2-2 | 16 | TRBV6-5 | TGTGCCAGCAGCTGGGGACTGTTCGCGAACACCGGGGAGCTGTTTTTT | CASSWGLFANTGELFF
many | TRBD1 | TRBJ1-1 | 17 | TRBV6-1 | TGTGCCAGCACTGACCGGGACAGGGGTTTGACGGACACTGAAGCTTTCTTT | CASTDRDRGLTDTEAFF